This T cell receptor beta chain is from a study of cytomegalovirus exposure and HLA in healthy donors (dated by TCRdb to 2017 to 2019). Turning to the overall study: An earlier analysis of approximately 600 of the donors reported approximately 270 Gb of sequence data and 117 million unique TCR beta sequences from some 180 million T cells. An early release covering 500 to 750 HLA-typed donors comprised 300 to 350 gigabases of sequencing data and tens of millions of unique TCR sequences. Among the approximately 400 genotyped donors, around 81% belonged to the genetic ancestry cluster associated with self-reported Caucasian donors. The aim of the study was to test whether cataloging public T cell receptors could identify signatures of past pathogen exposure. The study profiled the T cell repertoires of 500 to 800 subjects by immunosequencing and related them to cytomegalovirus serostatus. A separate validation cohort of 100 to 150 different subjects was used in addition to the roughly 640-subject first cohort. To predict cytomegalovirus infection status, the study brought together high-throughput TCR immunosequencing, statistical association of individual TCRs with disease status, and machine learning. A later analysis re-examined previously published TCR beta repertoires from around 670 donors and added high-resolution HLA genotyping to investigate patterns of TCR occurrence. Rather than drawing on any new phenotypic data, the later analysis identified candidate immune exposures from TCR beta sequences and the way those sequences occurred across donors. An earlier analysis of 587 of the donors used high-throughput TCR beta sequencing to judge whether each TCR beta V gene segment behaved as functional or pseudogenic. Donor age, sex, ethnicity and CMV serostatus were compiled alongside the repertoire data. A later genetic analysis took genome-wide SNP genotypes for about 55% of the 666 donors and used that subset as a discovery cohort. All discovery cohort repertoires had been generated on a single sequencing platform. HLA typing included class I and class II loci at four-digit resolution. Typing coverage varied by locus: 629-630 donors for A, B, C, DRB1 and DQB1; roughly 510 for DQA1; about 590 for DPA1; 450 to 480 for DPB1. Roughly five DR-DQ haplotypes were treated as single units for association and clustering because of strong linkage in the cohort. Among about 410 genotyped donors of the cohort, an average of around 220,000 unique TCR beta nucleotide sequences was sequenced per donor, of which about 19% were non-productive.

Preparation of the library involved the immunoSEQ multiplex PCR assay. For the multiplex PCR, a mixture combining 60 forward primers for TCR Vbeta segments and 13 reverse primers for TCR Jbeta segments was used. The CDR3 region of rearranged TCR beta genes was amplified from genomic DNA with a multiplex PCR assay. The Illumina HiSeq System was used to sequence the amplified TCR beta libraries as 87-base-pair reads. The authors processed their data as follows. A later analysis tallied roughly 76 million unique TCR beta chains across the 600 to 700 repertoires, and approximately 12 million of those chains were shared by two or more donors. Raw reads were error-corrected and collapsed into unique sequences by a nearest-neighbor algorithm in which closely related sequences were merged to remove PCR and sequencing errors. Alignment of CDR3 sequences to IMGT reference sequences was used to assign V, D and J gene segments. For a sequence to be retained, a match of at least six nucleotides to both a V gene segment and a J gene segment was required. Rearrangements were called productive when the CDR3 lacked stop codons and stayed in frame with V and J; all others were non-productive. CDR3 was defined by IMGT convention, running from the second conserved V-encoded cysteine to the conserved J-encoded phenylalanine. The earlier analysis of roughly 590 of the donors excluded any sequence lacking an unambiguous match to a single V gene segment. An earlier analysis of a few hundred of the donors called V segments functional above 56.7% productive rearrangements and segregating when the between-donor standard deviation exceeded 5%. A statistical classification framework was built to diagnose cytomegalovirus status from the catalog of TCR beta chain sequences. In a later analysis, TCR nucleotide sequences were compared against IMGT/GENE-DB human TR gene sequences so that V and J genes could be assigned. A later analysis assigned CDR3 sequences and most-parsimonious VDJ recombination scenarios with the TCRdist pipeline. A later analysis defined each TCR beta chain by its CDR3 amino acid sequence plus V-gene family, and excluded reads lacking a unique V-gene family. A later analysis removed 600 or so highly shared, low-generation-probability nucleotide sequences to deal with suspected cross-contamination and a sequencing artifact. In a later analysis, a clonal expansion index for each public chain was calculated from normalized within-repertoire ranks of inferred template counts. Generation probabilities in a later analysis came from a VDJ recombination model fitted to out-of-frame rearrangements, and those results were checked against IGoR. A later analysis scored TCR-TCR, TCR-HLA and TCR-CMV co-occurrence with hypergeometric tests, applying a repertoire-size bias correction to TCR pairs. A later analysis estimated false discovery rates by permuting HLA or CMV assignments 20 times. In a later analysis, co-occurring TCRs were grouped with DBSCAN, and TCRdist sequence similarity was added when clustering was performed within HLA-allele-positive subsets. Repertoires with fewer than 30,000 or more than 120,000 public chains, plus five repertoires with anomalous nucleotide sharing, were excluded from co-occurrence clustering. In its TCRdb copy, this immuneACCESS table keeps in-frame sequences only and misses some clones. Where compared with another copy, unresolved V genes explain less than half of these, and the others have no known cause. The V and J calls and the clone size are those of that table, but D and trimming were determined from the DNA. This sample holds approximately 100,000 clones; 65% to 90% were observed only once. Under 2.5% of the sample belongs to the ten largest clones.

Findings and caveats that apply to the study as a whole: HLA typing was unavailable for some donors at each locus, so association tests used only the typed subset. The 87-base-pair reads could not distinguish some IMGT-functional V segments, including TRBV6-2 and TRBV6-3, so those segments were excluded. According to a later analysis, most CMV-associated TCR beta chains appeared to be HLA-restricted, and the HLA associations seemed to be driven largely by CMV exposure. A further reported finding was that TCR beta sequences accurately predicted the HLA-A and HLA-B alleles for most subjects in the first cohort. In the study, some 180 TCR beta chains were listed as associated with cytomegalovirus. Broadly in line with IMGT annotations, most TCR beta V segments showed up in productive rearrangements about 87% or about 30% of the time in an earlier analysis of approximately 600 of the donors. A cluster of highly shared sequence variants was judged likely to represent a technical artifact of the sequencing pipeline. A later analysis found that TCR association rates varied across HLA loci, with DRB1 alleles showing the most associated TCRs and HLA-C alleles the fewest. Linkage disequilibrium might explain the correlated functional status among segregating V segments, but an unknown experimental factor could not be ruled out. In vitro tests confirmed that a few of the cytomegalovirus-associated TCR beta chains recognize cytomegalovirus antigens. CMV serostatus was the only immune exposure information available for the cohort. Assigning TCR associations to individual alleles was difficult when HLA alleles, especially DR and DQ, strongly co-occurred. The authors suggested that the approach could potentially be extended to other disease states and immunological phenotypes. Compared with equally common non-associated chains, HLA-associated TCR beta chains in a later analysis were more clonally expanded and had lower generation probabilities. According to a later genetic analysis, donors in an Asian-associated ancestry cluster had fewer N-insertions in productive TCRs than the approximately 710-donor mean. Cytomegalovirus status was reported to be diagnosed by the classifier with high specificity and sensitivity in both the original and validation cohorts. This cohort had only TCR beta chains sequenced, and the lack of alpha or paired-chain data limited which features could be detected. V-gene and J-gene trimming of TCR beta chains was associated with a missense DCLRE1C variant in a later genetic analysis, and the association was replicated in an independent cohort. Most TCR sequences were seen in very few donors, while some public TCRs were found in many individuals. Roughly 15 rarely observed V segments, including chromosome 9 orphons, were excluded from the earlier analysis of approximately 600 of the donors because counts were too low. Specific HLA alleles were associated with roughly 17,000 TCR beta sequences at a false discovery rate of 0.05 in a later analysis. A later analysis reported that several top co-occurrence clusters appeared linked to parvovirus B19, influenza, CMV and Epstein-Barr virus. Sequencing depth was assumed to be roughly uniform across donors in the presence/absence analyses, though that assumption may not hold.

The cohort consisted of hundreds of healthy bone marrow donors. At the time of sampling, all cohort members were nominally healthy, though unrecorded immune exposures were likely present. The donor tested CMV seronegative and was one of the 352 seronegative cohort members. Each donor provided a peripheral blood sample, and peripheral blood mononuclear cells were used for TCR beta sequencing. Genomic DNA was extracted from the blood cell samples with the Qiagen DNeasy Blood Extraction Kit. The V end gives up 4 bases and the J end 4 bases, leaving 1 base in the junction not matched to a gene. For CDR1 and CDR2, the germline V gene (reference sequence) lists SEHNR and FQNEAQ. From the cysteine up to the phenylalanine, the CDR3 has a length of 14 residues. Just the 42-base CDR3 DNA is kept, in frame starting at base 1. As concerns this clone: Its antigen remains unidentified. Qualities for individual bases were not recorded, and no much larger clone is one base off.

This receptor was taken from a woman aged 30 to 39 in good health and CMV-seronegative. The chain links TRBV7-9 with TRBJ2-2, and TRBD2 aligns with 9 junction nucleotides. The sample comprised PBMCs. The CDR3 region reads CASSSLAGTGELFF. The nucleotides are TGTGCCAGCAGCTCACTAGCGGGCACCGGGGAGCTGTTTTTT.